This T cell receptor beta chain was identified in a study of CD8 T cells in ankylosing spondylitis (dated by TCRdb to the late 2010s). Notes on the research overall: The study profiled T cell receptor beta repertoires in healthy donors and ankylosing spondylitis patients to find disease-linked TCR variants. In total, the full study cohort was made up of roughly 110 healthy donors and 25 to 30 ankylosing spondylitis patients. Samples of peripheral blood were taken, and for ankylosing spondylitis patients, synovial fluid was collected as well. The investigation overall reported the following: In peripheral blood, the disease-linked clones were found at relatively low frequencies and had a CD8+ phenotype. A TCR beta motif of about 8 highly homologous amino acid variants appeared characteristic of blood from ankylosing spondylitis patients. Some TCR beta motif variants had previously been reported in synovial fluid and blood of reactive arthritis patients, which suggested common disease-initiation mechanisms. The disease-linked clones were reported as significantly enriched in matched synovial fluid samples from ankylosing spondylitis patients.

This clonotype has only a few counts. What antigen it recognizes has not been identified. Within one base of it there is no much larger clone, and no base qualities were kept. CDR1 and CDR2 were assigned from the germline V gene as SGHRS and YFSETQ. The CDR3 numbers 15 residues from cysteine through phenylalanine. CDR3 DNA is the only sequence kept; it has 45 bases, read in frame from the first base. V is reduced by 1 base and J by 2 bases, leaving a spacing of 10 bases between them. Instrument on record: Illumina HiSeq 2500. Quantitative 5'-RACE with molecular barcodes was the method used to prepare the TCR beta libraries. In the original analysis: Disease-linked TCR variants were identified with a new computational method built on a probabilistic model of VDJ rearrangement. TCRdb's own reprocessing of the public reads used fastp at Q25 and MiXCR and kept productive beta chains. Each entry merges the rows of one CDR3 protein and shows their most common DNA and genes. In this record, the V and J calls reflect TCRdb's handling and not the investigators' own analysis. The sample contains around 390,000 distinct CDR3 sequences, approximately 20% of them found a single time. Roughly 16% of the sample rests with the top ten.

The sequence was obtained from a male donor with ankylosing spondylitis. The sequence is built from TRBV5-1 and TRBJ1-3; D gene: possibly TRBD1, on 6 matching bases. The sample was blood, either unsorted or a sorted T cell fraction (not recorded which). The base sequence is TGCGCCAGCAGCTTGCAAGGGGACACTGGAAACACCATATATTTT. This translates into CASSLQGDTGNTIYF.